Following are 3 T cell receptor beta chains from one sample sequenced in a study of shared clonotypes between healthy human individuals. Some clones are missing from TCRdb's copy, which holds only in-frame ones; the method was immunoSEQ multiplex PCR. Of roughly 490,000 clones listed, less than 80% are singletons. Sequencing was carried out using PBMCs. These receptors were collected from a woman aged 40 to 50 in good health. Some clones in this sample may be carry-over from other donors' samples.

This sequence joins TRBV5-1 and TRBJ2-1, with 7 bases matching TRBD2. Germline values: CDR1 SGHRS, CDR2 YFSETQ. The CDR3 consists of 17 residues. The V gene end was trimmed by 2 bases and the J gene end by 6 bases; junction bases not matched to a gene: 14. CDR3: CASSFGALAGETNEQFF. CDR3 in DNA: TGCGCCAGCAGCTTTGGGGCTCTGGCGGGAGAAACCAATGAGCAGTTCTTC.

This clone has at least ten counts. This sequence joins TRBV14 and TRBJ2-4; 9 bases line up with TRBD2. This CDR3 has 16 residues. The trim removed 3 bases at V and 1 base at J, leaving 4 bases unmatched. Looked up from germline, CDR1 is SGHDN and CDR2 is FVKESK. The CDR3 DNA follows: TGTGCCAGCAGCCAGGCTAGCGGGAACGCCAAAAACATTCAGTACTTC. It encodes CASSQASGNAKNIQYF.

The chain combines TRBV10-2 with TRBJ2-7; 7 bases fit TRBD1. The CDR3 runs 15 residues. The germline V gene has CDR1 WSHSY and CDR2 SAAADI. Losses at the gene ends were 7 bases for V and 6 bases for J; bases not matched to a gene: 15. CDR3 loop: CASKHDREYSFEQYF. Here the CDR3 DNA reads TGCGCCAGCAAACACGACAGGGAGTATAGTTTCGAGCAGTACTTC.